The entry that follows covers one T cell receptor beta chain sequence. When sampled, the donors appeared nominally healthy, though they likely had unrecorded immune exposures. The data originate from a study of cytomegalovirus exposure and HLA in healthy donors. V lost 0 bases and J lost 9, with 8 bases in between. Germline lookup yields CDR1 SGDLS and CDR2 YYNGEE. This CDR3 has 12 amino acids. The PCR made use of 60 Vbeta and 13 Jbeta primers. TCRdb's copy holds only in-frame clones and misses some; the assay was immunoSEQ multiplex PCR. The sample comprises 100,000 to 150,000 clones, 10% to 13% of which are singletons, and roughly 4.2% rests with the top ten.

The specimen sequenced was PBMCs. The sequence came from a woman under 30 in good health and CMV-seropositive. The chain uses TRBV9 and TRBJ2-3; D unclear. The CDR3 is CASSVGASTQYF. For the CDR3, the DNA is TGTGCCAGCAGCGTAGGGGCTTCGACGCAGTATTTT.